This T cell receptor beta chain was recorded in a study of beta chain features in type 1 diabetes. On this clone: Its antigen is not identified.

Purities over 98% were achieved in all sorted populations. Expressed TCRB transcripts were sequenced after all isolated RNA was converted to cDNA. Profiled with immunoSEQ multiplex PCR; TCRdb holds only in-frame clones, not every one. The table has a few hundred thousand clones, approximately 14% seen once; the top ten hold roughly 0.035%. Study-wide results and caveats: PCR might pick shorter templates more often, in the same way for patients and controls.

Germline V gene data show CDR1 as SEHNR and CDR2 as FQNEAQ (reference sequence). J gave up 4 bases and V 1 base, and 4 bases lay outside the gene matches. The CDR3 is 15 amino acids. This sequence joins TRBV7-9 and TRBJ1-5, with 7 bases that match TRBD1. The sequencing sample was made of naive CD4+ T cells from blood. This receptor was obtained from a man aged 25 to 40 in good health. Here the CDR3 reads CASSLGSGGNQPQHF. The CDR3 region has the DNA TGTGCCAGCAGCTTAGGGTCAGGGGGAAATCAGCCCCAGCATTTT. The full variable domain, in which reference TRBV7-9 and TRBJ1-5 provide the parts outside the CDR3, is DTGVSQNPRHKITKRGQNVTFRCDPISEHNRLYWYRQTLGQGPEFLTYFQNEAQLEKSRLLSDRFSAERPKGSFSTLEIQRTEQGDSAMYLCASSLGSGGNQPQHFGDGTRLSIL.